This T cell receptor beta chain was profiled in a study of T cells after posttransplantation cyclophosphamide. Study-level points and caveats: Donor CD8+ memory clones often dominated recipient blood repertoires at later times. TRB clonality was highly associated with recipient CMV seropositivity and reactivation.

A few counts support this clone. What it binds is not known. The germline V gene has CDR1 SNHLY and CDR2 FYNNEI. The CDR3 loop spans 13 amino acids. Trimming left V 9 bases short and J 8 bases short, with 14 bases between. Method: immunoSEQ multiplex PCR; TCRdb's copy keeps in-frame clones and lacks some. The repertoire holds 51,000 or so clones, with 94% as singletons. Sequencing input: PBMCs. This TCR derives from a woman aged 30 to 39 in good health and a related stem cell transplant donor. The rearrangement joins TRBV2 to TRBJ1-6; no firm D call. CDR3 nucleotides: TGTGCCAGGACGGGTGGCGTTGATTCACCCCTCCACTTT. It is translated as CARTGGVDSPLHF.